This T cell receptor beta chain came from a study of tumor and adjacent non-tumor tissue in lung cancer. Overall study context: Patients comprised eleven to twelve adenocarcinoma, a couple of squamous cell carcinoma and 1 small cell lung cancer.

Three rounds of nested PCR, following a modified ARM-PCR protocol, produced the TCRbeta library. MiXCR, applied by TCRdb to the multiplex PCR reads, yields one record per CDR3 protein. The profile covers about 120,000 distinct CDR3 sequences, with 84% appearing a single time and 22% taken by the ten largest. The template was RNA from unsorted bulk tissue. The CDR3 extends over 15 amino acids. The germline V gene encodes CDR1 ENHRY and CDR2 SYGVKD. The ends lost 0 bases at V and 7 bases at J; junction bases unmatched: 8. The receptor's source is a man in his sixties or seventies with non-small cell lung cancer. The specimen was lung tumor tissue. The chain employs TRBV10-3 and TRBJ2-5; 7 bases align to TRBD2. The CDR3 loop is CAISESTAGPMTQYF. The CDR3 coding sequence is TGTGCCATCAGTGAGTCCACAGCGGGACCAATGACCCAGTACTTC.